The 19 T cell receptor beta chains presented below share a single source sample, sequenced in a study of shared clonotypes between healthy human individuals. Clones were read by immunoSEQ multiplex PCR, and TCRdb kept only the in-frame ones, dropping some. The sample has under 750,000 clones; 55% to 80% are singletons. The sample consisted of memory CD4+ T cells sorted from blood. The subset is: CD45RA-negative fraction. The receptor set was obtained from a woman in her 30s in good health.

This clone was detected a few times. This same CDR3 is encoded by further DNA sequences in the sample. The chain is built from TRBV7-3 and TRBJ2-1; TRBD1 is a possible D gene (5 bases). V gave up 1 base and J gave up 3 bases, with 10 bases separating them. The CDR3 runs to 15 residues. CDR1 is SGHTA, CDR2 FQGTGA, per germline. This chain's CDR3 is CASSLSRGSYNEQFF. CDR3 DNA sequence: TGTGCCAGCAGCTTAAGTAGGGGCAGCTACAATGAGCAGTTCTTC.

In this sample, this clone turned up a few times. The rearrangement joins TRBV28 to TRBJ2-7, with 9 bases lining up with TRBD1. The V gene end was trimmed by 8 bases and the J gene end by 2 bases; junction bases not matched to a gene: 4. CDR3 length equals 13 residues. Germline CDR1 MDHEN, CDR2 SYDVKM. The CDR3 region is CASARQGAYEQYF. CDR3 nucleotide sequence: TGTGCCAGCGCAAGACAGGGGGCCTACGAGCAGTACTTC.

This clone was seen more than once but under ten times. V gene TRBV5-1 combines with J gene TRBJ2-2, with D hard to call. The CDR3 has 16 residues. V gave up 2 bases and J gave up 0 bases, with 11 bases separating them. The germline V gene encodes CDR1 SGHRS and CDR2 YFSETQ. The CDR3 region is CASSFLTSANTGELFF. The CDR3 coding sequence is TGCGCCAGCAGCTTTTTAACGAGCGCGAACACCGGGGAGCTGTTTTTT.

This clone came up a few times. This chain uses TRBV18 with TRBJ1-1, with a weak D call TRBD1 (5 bases). V lost 3 bases, J lost 4 bases, and 12 bases lay in between. This CDR3 comprises 14 residues. Germline CDR1 reads KGHSH; CDR2 reads LQKENI. The CDR3 sequence: CASSPRVRVTEAFF. The CDR3 coding sequence is TGTGCCAGCTCACCTAGGGTCAGGGTCACTGAAGCTTTCTTT.

This chain links TRBV2 with TRBJ1-2; 7 nucleotides match TRBD1. The CDR3 sequence is 12 residues long. J lost 7 bases, V lost 7 bases, and 6 bases had no gene match. Germline CDR1 SNHLY, CDR2 FYNNEI. The CDR3 nucleotides read TGTGCCAGCACCTGGACAGGCCGTGGCTACACCTTC. This translates into CASTWTGRGYTF. Using reference TRBV2 and TRBJ1-2 for the parts outside the CDR3, the full variable domain is EPEVTQTPSHQVTQMGQEVILRCVPISNHLYFYWYRQILGQKVEFLVSFYNNEISEKSEIFDDQFSVERPDGSNFTLKIRSTKLEDSAMYFCASTWTGRGYTFGSGTRLTVV.

The rearrangement uses TRBV19 and TRBJ1-5, with 8 bases identical to TRBD1. Looked up from germline, CDR1 is LNHDA and CDR2 is SQIVND (reference sequence). Trimming took 7 bases from V and 0 from J; bases not matched to a gene: 5. The CDR3 runs 15 residues. The CDR3 spells CASTDRGYSNQPQHF. CDR3 nucleotides: TGTGCCAGTACCGACAGGGGCTATAGCAATCAGCCCCAGCATTTT.

The rearrangement links TRBV18 to TRBJ1-1, with D unclear. CDR3 length: 16 amino acids. Trimming took off 3 bases at V and 4 bases at J, with 18 bases between the two ends. Germline V lookup: CDR1 KGHSH, CDR2 LQKENI. CDR3 bases: TGTGCCAGCTCACCGGTCCGAGAGAGGGTGGGCACTGAAGCTTTCTTT. It is translated as CASSPVRERVGTEAFF. The entire variable domain, with the rest obtained from reference TRBV18 and TRBJ1-1, is as follows: NAGVMQNPRHLVRRRGQEARLRCSPMKGHSHVYWYRQLPEEGLKFMVYLQKENIIDESGMPKERFSAEFPKEGPSILRIQQVVRGDSAAYFCASSPVRERVGTEAFFGQGTRLTVV.

The chain has TRBV28 and TRBJ2-5; TRBD2 matches at 14 bases. J gave up 5 bases and V 4 bases, and 9 bases lay outside the gene matches. The CDR3 runs to 17 residues. Germline V gene lookup returns CDR1 MDHEN and CDR2 SYDVKM. CDR3 amino acids: CASSSLGLAGDGETQYF. As DNA, the CDR3 is TGTGCCAGCAGTTCTCTGGGACTAGCGGGAGATGGGGAGACCCAGTACTTC.

The rearrangement joins TRBV7-9 to TRBJ1-2, with a possible D match to TRBD1 (6 bases). Trimming took 1 base from V and 5 from J, leaving 11 bases between them. Germline V gene lookup returns CDR1 SEHNR and CDR2 FQNEAQ (reference sequence). This CDR3 region has 14 residues. CDR3 sequence reads: CASSLESRGYGYTF. The CDR3 region has the DNA TGTGCCAGCAGCTTAGAGTCCAGGGGATATGGCTACACCTTC.

This clone was recorded once. The chain employs TRBV18 and TRBJ1-1; 9 bases align to TRBD1. Germline trimming cut 6 bases from V and 1 base from J; bases unmatched to any gene: 6. The CDR3 runs to 15 residues. Germline-derived CDR1 and CDR2 are KGHSH and LQKENI. The DNA of the CDR3 is TGTGCCAGCTCCCTAGGGACAGGGAAGAACACTGAAGCTTTCTTT. This translates into CASSLGTGKNTEAFF.

The CDR3 DNA follows: TGTGCCAGCAGTGATAGGACAGGAACAGATACGCAGTATTTT. It encodes CASSDRTGTDTQYF. The chain couples TRBV6-1 to TRBJ2-3; 7 bases fit TRBD1. This CDR3 spans 14 amino acids. After removal of 3 bases from V and 3 bases from J, the junction contained 3 bases not matched to a gene. Germline-derived CDR1 and CDR2 are MNHNS and SASEGT.

This chain links TRBV5-1 with TRBJ2-6; D is perhaps TRBD1 (6 bases). The V gene's germline CDR1 is SGHRS and CDR2 YFSETQ. V lost 5 bases, J lost 0 bases, and 12 bases lay in between. The CDR3 is 16 amino acids. In nucleotides, the CDR3 is TGCGCCAGCAGACAAGGACAGCTCTCTGGGGCCAACGTCCTGACTTTC. It is translated as CASRQGQLSGANVLTF.

The rearrangement links TRBV7-9 to TRBJ2-7; TRBD2 agrees at 14 bases. Germline-derived CDR1 and CDR2 are SEHNR and FQNEAQ (reference sequence). This CDR3 is built from 15 residues. The J segment lost 3 bases and the V segment lost 4 bases, leaving 2 bases of the junction unmatched. CDR3 residues: CASSWGTSGSYEQYF. The CDR3, as DNA: TGTGCCAGCAGCTGGGGGACTAGCGGGAGCTACGAGCAGTACTTC. Complete variable domain (other parts from reference TRBV7-9 and TRBJ2-7): DTGVSQNPRHKITKRGQNVTFRCDPISEHNRLYWYRQTLGQGPEFLTYFQNEAQLEKSRLLSDRFSAERPKGSFSTLEIQRTEQGDSAMYLCASSWGTSGSYEQYFGPGTRLTVT.

This clone was detected only once. V and J are TRBV15 and TRBJ2-7; TRBD2 matches at 9 bases. CDR1 is LNHNV, CDR2 YYDKDF, per germline (reference sequence). There are 16 residues in the CDR3. Losses at the gene ends were 2 bases for V and 1 base for J; bases not matched to a gene: 6. The CDR3 region is CATSRSTAGGSYEQYF. CDR3 coding DNA: TGTGCCACCAGCAGATCTACAGCGGGAGGTTCCTACGAGCAGTACTTC.

This clone showed up just a few times. The chain is built from TRBV7-8 and TRBJ1-3, with no clear D. The CDR3 has 13 residues. The V and J ends lost 5 bases and 0 bases respectively, with 5 bases between them. Looked up from germline, CDR1 is SGHVS and CDR2 is FQNEAQ. CDR3 bases: TGTGCCAGCAGCACGAACTCTGGAAACACCATATATTTT. Amino acids: CASSTNSGNTIYF.

This clone was counted only a few times. The chain uses TRBV10-2 and TRBJ2-7; the D is unclear. The V end lost 3 bases, the J end lost 6 bases, and 15 bases lay between the germline ends. Germline-derived CDR1 and CDR2 are WSHSY and SAAADI. CDR3 length: 14 amino acids. This CDR3 is CASSEVGVSVEQYF. Written as DNA, the CDR3 is TGCGCCAGCAGTGAAGTCGGTGTTAGTGTCGAGCAGTACTTC.

The chain recombines TRBV2 with TRBJ2-5, with 9 bases fitting TRBD2. Germline V gene sequence: CDR1 SNHLY, CDR2 FYNNEI. The CDR3 totals 15 residues. V shed 5 bases, J shed 0 bases, and the junction held 4 bases outside the gene matches. DNA for the CDR3: TGTGCCAGCAGTTTTCTAGCGGGGAACCAAGAGACCCAGTACTTC. Encoded protein: CASSFLAGNQETQYF.

The chain carries TRBV5-1 and TRBJ2-3; D not resolved. Germline V CDR1 and CDR2: SGHRS, YFSETQ. The V end was cut by 4 bases, the J end by 2 bases, with 11 bases between. This CDR3 comprises 14 residues. The CDR3 nucleotides read TGCGCCAGCAGCGGCCCCCTTATCACAGATACGCAGTATTTT. Its translation is CASSGPLITDTQYF.

DNA for the CDR3: TGTGCCAGCAGTGGGGTTGGGACTAGGACAGATACGCAGTATTTT. This translates into CASSGVGTRTDTQYF. This sequence joins TRBV2 and TRBJ2-3; 8 bases map to TRBD2. There are 15 residues in the CDR3. CDR1 and CDR2 (germline): SNHLY, FYNNEI. The V gene end was trimmed by 4 bases and the J gene end by 3 bases; junction bases not matched to a gene: 6.